This TCR beta chain originates from a study of shared clonotypes between healthy human individuals. Regarding the study as a whole: A generally larger estimated richness was seen in naive subsets than in memory subsets.

As for this clone: Its antigen remains unidentified.

The CDR3 consists of 15 residues. Trimming removed 0 bases at V and 0 bases at J, with 6 bases between. Germline CDR1 and CDR2: SGHVS and FNYEAQ. CD45RO-negative, CCR7-selected cells formed the naive CD8 fraction, which excluded terminally differentiated effector memory CD45RA+ cells. Assay: immunoSEQ multiplex PCR; the TCRdb copy retains only in-frame clones and omits some. The sample includes some 1,900,000 clones, roughly 95% of them seen just once. V usage is TRBV7-6 and J usage is TRBJ1-5; D is uncertain. Input material: naive CD8+ T cells sorted from blood. The sequence was obtained from a man aged 18 to 29 in good health. The CDR3 spells CASSLAAGSNQPQHF. The CDR3 coding sequence is TGTGCCAGCAGCTTAGCGGCCGGTAGCAATCAGCCCCAGCATTTT.